Each of the 9 T cell receptor beta chains below was sequenced from the same sample in a study of cytomegalovirus exposure and HLA in healthy donors (dated by TCRdb to about 2017). Library creation used the immunoSEQ multiplex PCR assay. For the multiplex PCR, a mixture combining 60 forward primers for TCR Vbeta segments and 13 reverse primers for TCR Jbeta segments was used. TCRdb took over this immuneACCESS table, retaining in-frame rearrangements with V and J assigned. Such tables are incomplete; in checked studies, under half of the missing clones stem from an unresolved V gene, and the remainder is unexplained. In this sample the table shows around 210,000 clones, 75% to 85% of which occur a single time. The ten largest clones capture approximately 0.4% of the sample. Input material: PBMCs. These receptors all come from a male donor in good health and CMV-seropositive.

This clone was detected only a few times. The V and J genes are TRBV5-1 and TRBJ1-2; 9 positions match TRBD1. The CDR3 consists of 13 residues. J was trimmed by 6 bases and V by 6 bases; bases with no gene match: 6. The germline CDR1 and CDR2 sequences are SGHRS and YFSETQ. CDR3 residues: CASTPGQGHGYTF. CDR3 nucleotide sequence: TGCGCCAGCACCCCGGGACAGGGCCATGGCTACACCTTC.

In DNA, the CDR3 is TGTGCCAGCAGCGAAGGACAGGGACAAGCCGGGGAGCTGTTTTTT. Its translation: CASSEGQGQAGELFF. The chain is built from TRBV7-2 and TRBJ2-2, with TRBD1 identical over 8 bases. The CDR3 covers 15 residues. CDR1 SGHTA and CDR2 FQGNSA come from the germline V gene. With 5 bases clipped from V and 6 bases from J, the junction kept 8 bases outside the gene matches.

This rearrangement joins TRBV7-2 to TRBJ2-5; perhaps TRBD2 as D (5 bases). This CDR3 contains 15 residues. The germline V gene has CDR1 SGHTA and CDR2 FQGNSA. Trimming pared 1 base from V and 5 bases from J, leaving 14 bases between. The CDR3 region has the DNA TGTGCCAGCAGCTTAGAAGTAGACGACTACGAGACCCAGTACTTC. Its protein product is CASSLEVDDYETQYF.

The chain links TRBV10-2 to TRBJ2-7; perhaps TRBD1 as D (6 bases). This CDR3 region has 12 residues. Per the germline V gene, CDR1 is WSHSY and CDR2 is SAAADI. The V end lost 6 bases, the J end lost 5 bases, and 11 bases lay between the germline ends. CDR3 coding DNA: TGCGCCAGCAGATCGGACAGCCACGAGCAGTACTTC. Protein sequence: CASRSDSHEQYF.

CDR3 sequence: CASSQGPFNQPQHF. The CDR3 nucleotides are TGCGCCAGCAGCCAGGGCCCTTTCAATCAGCCCCAGCATTTT. The rearrangement joins TRBV4-1 to TRBJ1-5; no clear D. The CDR3 contains 14 residues. Germline values: CDR1 MGHRA, CDR2 YSYEKL. The V end was cut by 3 bases, the J end by 3 bases, with 9 bases between.

V usage is TRBV5-4 and J usage is TRBJ2-1; 7 nucleotides align to TRBD2. Trimming cost V 0 bases and J 8 bases; bases outside gene matches: 2. Germline lookup yields CDR1 SGHNT and CDR2 YYREEE (reference sequence). The CDR3 spans 13 residues. CDR3: CASSLVGGDEQFF. In nucleotides, the CDR3 is TGTGCCAGCAGCTTGGTGGGGGGGGATGAGCAGTTCTTC.

The V and J genes are TRBV5-1 and TRBJ1-2, with TRBD1 matching over 12 bases. The CDR3 length is 15 residues. With 4 bases clipped from V and 7 bases from J, the junction kept 8 bases outside the gene matches. Germline loops: CDR1 SGHRS, CDR2 YFSETQ. The CDR3: CASSPTGTGGCGYTF. The CDR3 DNA sequence: TGCGCCAGCAGCCCGACCGGGACAGGGGGCTGTGGCTACACCTTC.

On this clone itself: Because the CDR3's place on the DNA is in doubt, the DNA is left out and the CDR3 is given as listed by TCRdb. The chain couples TRBV28 to TRBJ1-3; the DNA was not used to check the table's D call, TRBD1. Termini included, the CDR3 measures 17 amino acids. Germline V gene data show CDR1 as MDHEN and CDR2 as SYDVKM. CDR3 loop: CASSTSGQLISGNTIYF.

This clone was detected once. The J gene is TRBJ1-4, the V gene TRBV6-7, with TRBD1 matching over 7 bases. TRBV6-7 is an ORF, and what it does is uncertain. V was pared by 8 bases and J by 2 bases, with 5 bases of the junction left unmatched. The CDR3 has 14 residues. Written as DNA, the CDR3 is TGTGCCAGCCCTTCCAGGGGGACTAATGAAAAACTGTTTTTT. The encoded protein is CASPSRGTNEKLFF.